Each of the 30 T cell receptor beta chains below was sequenced from the same sample in a study of T-cell memory formation after mild COVID-19. TCRdb recomputed calls from the 5' RACE reads with MiXCR, one row per CDR3 protein. The sample shows over 350,000 distinct CDR3 sequences, approximately 15% of them seen only once. The sequencing input was PBMCs or a T cell subset sorted from them (not recorded which). The receptor set was obtained from a man between 18 and 35 years old who had mild COVID-19 (a few samples of this study predate the infection). Cell type and time point are not known.

This clonotype was counted ten times or more. The CDR3 loop is CASSQVIAGSYNEQFF. The CDR3 DNA reads TGCGCCAGCAGCCAAGTAATCGCAGGATCCTACAATGAGCAGTTCTTC. The chain joins TRBV4-1 to TRBJ2-1; D unclear. Between the trimmed V and J ends, which lost 1 base and 1 base, there was a span of 11 bases. CDR1 is MGHRA and CDR2 is YSYEKL in the germline V gene. The CDR3 has 16 amino acids.

J is TRBJ2-1 and V is TRBV5-1; TRBD1 matches 10 bases. Germline lookup yields CDR1 SGHRS and CDR2 YFSETQ. The CDR3 spans 15 residues. The trim removed 1 base at V and 4 bases at J, leaving 2 bases unmatched. The CDR3 reads CASSLRGQGYNEQFF. The CDR3 coding sequence is TGCGCCAGCAGCTTGAGGGGACAGGGGTACAATGAGCAGTTCTTC.

In this sample, this clonotype turned up a few times. The chain recombines TRBV7-3 with TRBJ2-2; tentative D call: TRBD1 (7 bases). Germline lookup yields CDR1 SGHTA and CDR2 FQGTGA. This CDR3 comprises 15 residues. Between the trimmed V and J ends, which lost 6 bases and 5 bases, there was a span of 16 bases. The CDR3 loop reads CASRPDRAGTGELFF. In DNA, the CDR3 is TGTGCCAGCAGACCAGACAGGGCGGGGACCGGGGAGCTGTTTTTT.

The genes are TRBV29-1 and TRBJ2-5; TRBD2 aligns across 7 bases. CDR3 length equals 13 residues. Germline values: CDR1 SQVTM, CDR2 ANQGSEA. V shed 4 bases and J 3 bases; nucleotides not matched to a gene: 5. As DNA, the CDR3 is TGCAGCGTTGCAGCGGGGTTCAAAGAGACCCAGTACTTC. Its translation is CSVAAGFKETQYF.

This clonotype was counted ten times or more. The chain combines TRBV7-2 with TRBJ2-3; D is tentatively TRBD1 or TRBD2 (5 bases each). CDR3 size: 14 residues. Germline-derived CDR1 and CDR2 are SGHTA and FQGNSA. Trimming took off 8 bases at V and 0 bases at J, with 12 bases between the two ends. In DNA, the CDR3 is TGTGCCAGCCTCCAGGGAGCTAGCACAGATACGCAGTATTTT. Translation: CASLQGASTDTQYF.

This clonotype was counted between two and nine times. The chain has TRBV7-2 and TRBJ1-2; D call uncertain. CDR1 is SGHTA, CDR2 FQGNSA, per germline. The V end lost 5 bases, the J end lost 0 bases, and 13 bases lay between the germline ends. The CDR3 consists of 15 residues. The CDR3 sequence is CASSRAAEANYGYTF. The CDR3 DNA follows: TGTGCCAGCAGCCGAGCGGCGGAAGCTAACTATGGCTACACCTTC.

The table lists this clonotype with a few counts. V usage is TRBV6-5 and J usage is TRBJ1-4, with D maybe TRBD1 (6 bases). Germline values: CDR1 MNHEY, CDR2 SVGAGI. CDR3 size: 15 residues. V was clipped by 0 bases and J by 7 bases, with 12 bases between them. In nucleotides, the CDR3 is TGTGCCAGCAGTTACTCGAGTCAGGGGCGTGAAAAACTGTTTTTT. It translates to CASSYSSQGREKLFF.

This clonotype was recorded many times. The V and J genes are TRBV24-1 and TRBJ2-2; TRBD2 agrees at 7 bases. Germline CDR1 KGHDR, CDR2 SFDVKD. The CDR3 spans 17 residues. V dropped 9 bases and J dropped 4; count of bases not matched to a gene: 16. The CDR3 nucleotides are TGTGCCACCTCTCTTGGCGGGGGACCCCCTCGCACCGGGGAGCTGTTTTTT. It is translated as CATSLGGGPPRTGELFF.

V usage is TRBV9 and J usage is TRBJ1-2, with a possible D match to TRBD1 (6 bases). CDR3 length: 17 amino acids. CDR1 is SGDLS and CDR2 is YYNGEE in the germline V gene. V lost 0 bases and J lost 4, with 19 bases in between. CDR3 DNA sequence: TGTGCCAGCAGCGTAGCGGTCAGGGGTGAGGGGAGCTATGGCTACACCTTC. Translated, it gives CASSVAVRGEGSYGYTF.

The chain links TRBV21-1 to TRBJ2-5; TRBD1 was called by the table and not checked on the DNA. TRBV21-1 is tagged as a pseudogene. This CDR3 spans 16 amino acids. The CDR3 is CASSESRHRGSETQYF. DNA for the CDR3: TGTGCCAGCAGCGAAAGTCGGCACAGGGGCTCAGAGACCCAGTACTTC.

The chain couples TRBV20-1 to TRBJ2-2; TRBD1 matches 10 bases. Per the germline V gene, CDR1 is DFQATT and CDR2 is SNEGSKA (reference sequence). The CDR3 runs 14 residues. V was clipped by 5 bases and J by 5 bases; unmatched bases: 5. The CDR3 spells CSAHAGQGTGELFF. CDR3 bases: TGCAGTGCTCACGCGGGACAGGGGACCGGGGAGCTGTTTTTT.

The chain joins TRBV15 to TRBJ2-2; weak D call: TRBD2 (5 bases). CDR1 and CDR2 from the germline V gene are LNHNV and YYDKDF (reference sequence). The length of the CDR3 is 13 residues. Trimming removed 3 bases from V and 4 bases from J, with 6 bases in between. The CDR3 DNA sequence: TGTGCCACCAGCAGGACTACCACCGGGGAGCTGTTTTTT. It is translated as CATSRTTTGELFF.

This clonotype was detected only a few times. The gene calls are TRBV6-1 and TRBJ2-7; tentatively, D is TRBD1 (6 bases). This CDR3 comprises 14 residues. The V end was cut by 2 bases, the J end by 2 bases, with 10 bases between. Germline V gene data show CDR1 as MNHNS and CDR2 as SASEGT. The CDR3 DNA reads as TGTGCCAGCAGTGAAATGGGACAAGCCTACGAGCAGTACTTC. The encoded protein is CASSEMGQAYEQYF.

The chain recombines TRBV7-9 with TRBJ2-1; D remains unclear. In germline, CDR1 is SEHNR, CDR2 FQNEAQ (reference sequence). Trimming left V 4 bases short and J 8 bases short, with 12 bases between. The CDR3 contains 13 residues. The CDR3 is CASSSGLSDEQFF. The CDR3 DNA reads TGTGCCAGCAGCTCCGGTTTATCGGATGAGCAGTTCTTC.

As regards this clonotype: Possible read error: a much larger clone is one base away. The chain couples TRBV11-2 to TRBJ2-3; D may be TRBD2 (6 bases). This CDR3 comprises 13 residues. The V gene's germline CDR1 is SGHAT and CDR2 FQNNGV. Trimming cost V 6 bases and J 1 base, with 8 bases left between them. The CDR3 protein is CASRPGGTDTQYF. The CDR3 DNA reads TGTGCCAGCAGACCGGGGGGCACAGATACGCAGTATTTT.

The table lists this clonotype with a few counts. This chain uses TRBV7-2 with TRBJ1-2; D gene unclear. Trimming took off 5 bases at V and 8 bases at J, with 15 bases between the two ends. Germline CDR1 SGHTA, CDR2 FQGNSA. The CDR3 is made up of 13 amino acids. Here the CDR3 reads CASSPTVLSGYTF. CDR3 in DNA: TGTGCCAGCAGCCCTACAGTCTTATCCGGCTACACCTTC.

V gene TRBV6-2 or TRBV6-3 combines with J gene TRBJ2-7; TRBD1 matches at 8 bases. This CDR3 is built from 14 residues. J gave up 3 bases and V 4 bases, and 5 bases lay outside the gene matches. Per the germline V gene, CDR1 is MNHEY and CDR2 is SVGEGT. This CDR3 is CASSFRTGNYEQYF. CDR3 in DNA: TGTGCCAGCAGTTTCCGGACAGGGAACTACGAGCAGTACTTC.

The chain joins TRBV6-2 or TRBV6-3 to TRBJ2-1, with 7 nucleotides matching TRBD2. This CDR3 is 14 amino acids long. With 11 bases clipped from V and 5 bases from J, the junction kept 12 bases outside the gene matches. CDR1 and CDR2 (germline): MNHEY, SVGEGT. The CDR3 DNA is TGTGCCGCCAGCAGTTACCGGGGGGACAATGAGCAGTTCTTC. Its protein product is CAASSYRGDNEQFF.

This clonotype was observed a few times. This chain links TRBV18 with TRBJ2-3; 7 positions agree with TRBD2. Trimming cost V 3 bases and J 0 bases; bases outside gene matches: 3. This CDR3 contains 15 residues. The V gene's germline CDR1 is KGHSH and CDR2 LQKENI. DNA for the CDR3: TGTGCCAGCTCACCGGCTAGCGGAAGCACAGATACGCAGTATTTT. Translating it yields CASSPASGSTDTQYF.

This chain links TRBV28 with TRBJ1-1; D might be TRBD1 (6 bases). CDR1 and CDR2 (germline): MDHEN, SYDVKM. This CDR3 is built from 14 residues. Trimming removed 7 bases from V and 1 base from J, with 13 bases in between. The CDR3, as DNA: TGTGCCAGCATGACCGGACAGAGGAACACTGAAGCTTTCTTT. Protein sequence: CASMTGQRNTEAFF.

Only a few counts were recorded for this clonotype. The V call is TRBV7-8, the J call TRBJ2-1, with D maybe TRBD1 (5 bases). With 6 bases removed from V and 5 bases from J, the gap between germline ends came to 11 bases. The CDR3 runs to 13 residues. Germline V gene lookup returns CDR1 SGHVS and CDR2 FQNEAQ. For the CDR3, the DNA is TGTGCCAGCAGGCCGGACATCCACAATGAGCAGTTCTTC. Encoded protein: CASRPDIHNEQFF.

V is TRBV5-3 and J is TRBJ2-1; no firm D call. TRBV5-3 is classed as an ORF, of uncertain function. The CDR3 is 11 amino acids. Trimming removed 6 bases at V and 6 bases at J, with 7 bases between. The CDR3 DNA follows: TGTGCCAGAATTCGGTGCAATGAGCAGTTCTTC. This translates into CARIRCNEQFF.

This clonotype appeared a few times. The chain joins TRBV7-3 to TRBJ2-2, with D perhaps matching TRBD2 (8 bases). There are 16 residues in the CDR3. Germline V CDR1 and CDR2: SGHTA, FQGTGA. Trimming took 2 bases from V and 6 from J, leaving 16 bases between them. The CDR3 DNA reads TGTGCCAGCAGCTTAGTCGGGACTAGGGGGCCCGGGGAGCTGTTTTTT. This gives the protein CASSLVGTRGPGELFF.

There are a few counts of this clonotype. The gene calls are TRBV11-1 and TRBJ2-3; a possible D gene is TRBD1 (5 bases). The V end was cut by 6 bases, the J end by 1 base, with 11 bases between. The CDR3 contains 14 residues. CDR1 is SGHAT, CDR2 FQDESV, per germline (reference sequence). In DNA form, the CDR3 reads TGTGCCAGCAGTCGGACACGGCGCACAGATACGCAGTATTTT. As protein: CASSRTRRTDTQYF.

The chain is built from TRBV4-1 and TRBJ1-5; 7 bases match TRBD1. The CDR3 totals 14 residues. Germline loops: CDR1 MGHRA, CDR2 YSYEKL. The ends lost 4 bases at V and 5 bases at J; junction bases unmatched: 5. CDR3 nucleotide sequence: TGCGCCAGCAGCCCGGGACAGCAGCATCAGCCCCAGCATTTT. Its translation is CASSPGQQHQPQHF.

The gene calls are TRBV7-2 and TRBJ2-2; TRBD1 matches 8 bases. The trim removed 4 bases at V and 7 bases at J, leaving 8 bases unmatched. The germline V gene has CDR1 SGHTA and CDR2 FQGNSA. This CDR3 comprises 15 residues. CDR3 DNA: TGTGCCAGCAGCTCGCGACAGGGGCTAGACGGGGAGCTGTTTTTT. Amino acids: CASSSRQGLDGELFF.

This clonotype was detected only a few times. The chain links TRBV24-1 to TRBJ1-5; TRBD1 matches at 7 bases. V shed 5 bases, J shed 4 bases, and the junction held 13 bases outside the gene matches. CDR1 and CDR2 from the germline V gene are KGHDR and SFDVKD. This CDR3 comprises 17 residues. The CDR3 spells CATSAGHRGALNQPQHF. DNA of the CDR3: TGTGCCACCAGTGCTGGCCACAGGGGAGCCCTTAATCAGCCCCAGCATTTT.

There are a few counts of this clonotype. The gene calls are TRBV7-9 and TRBJ2-3, with D perhaps TRBD2 (6 bases). CDR1 SEHNR and CDR2 FQNEAQ come from the germline V gene (reference sequence). The CDR3 length is 15 residues. V was clipped by 6 bases and J by 1 base, with 14 bases between them. The chain's CDR3 is CASSFPSAGTDTQYF. The DNA of the CDR3 is TGTGCCAGCAGTTTCCCTAGCGCCGGCACAGATACGCAGTATTTT.

The CDR3 sequence is CASSQGPGATYEQYF. CDR3 coding DNA: TGCGCCAGCAGCCAAGGCCCCGGGGCCACCTACGAGCAGTACTTC. The gene calls are TRBV4-1 and TRBJ2-7, with D tentatively TRBD1 or TRBD2 (5 bases each). The germline gives CDR1 MGHRA, CDR2 YSYEKL. The CDR3 has 15 residues. Trimming stripped 1 base from V and 2 bases from J, with 12 bases between.

This clonotype was counted many times. The genes are TRBV4-1 and TRBJ1-5; D is unclear. The germline V gene has CDR1 MGHRA and CDR2 YSYEKL. V shed 3 bases and J shed 0 bases, with 6 bases lying between them. The CDR3 has 14 residues. The CDR3 spells CASSQPGSNQPQHF. CDR3 bases: TGCGCCAGCAGCCAGCCCGGTAGCAATCAGCCCCAGCATTTT.